The rows below give T cell receptor beta chains drawn from one sample of a study of T cell responses to AZD1222 COVID-19 vaccine. The assay was immunoSEQ multiplex PCR, and TCRdb's table has in-frame clones only and misses some. The repertoire holds about 110,000 clones, with about nine tenths as singletons. Specimen: peripheral blood, collected on day 0 of AZD1222 vaccination. The source of these receptors is an adult in good health. Each CDR3 is given with its conserved first and last residue. The D gene is left open where the match is weak. A clone size is listed for some rows: how often the clone was seen (once, few, many), or a class if it is expanded.

TGTGCCAGCAGCAGCGGGAACCCCAACTCTGGGGCCAACGTCCTGACTTTC CASSSGNPNSGANVLTF 17 TRBV7-3 TRBD2 TRBJ2-6 -
TGTGCCAGCAGCTTAACACGCCCTCTGCGGGGAAGCACAGATACGCAGTATTTT CASSLTRPLRGSTDTQYF 18 TRBV7-9 - TRBJ2-3 -
TGTGCCAGTAGTATCACACAGGGGTACGAGCAGTACTTC CASSITQGYEQYF 13 TRBV19 TRBD1 TRBJ2-7 -
TGTGCCAGCAGCTATATGGGGGGTAACATTCAGTACTTC CASSYMGGNIQYF 13 TRBV7-2 - TRBJ2-4 -
TGTGCCAGCAGCTTGTCCGGGACCGGGGAGCTGTTTTTT CASSLSGTGELFF 13 TRBV7-2 - TRBJ2-2 -
TGTGCCAGCAGTCAGGGGGCATTCTCTGGAAACACCATATATTTT CASSQGAFSGNTIYF 15 TRBV6-5 TRBD1 TRBJ1-3 -
TGTGCCAGCAGTGATGGGGGGTGGAGGCTGTACTTC CASSDGGWRLYF 12 TRBV25-1 - TRBJ2-7 few
TGTGCCAGCAGCGGACTAAGCAATCAGCCCCAGCATTTT CASSGLSNQPQHF 13 TRBV6-5 - TRBJ1-5 -
TGTGCCAGCAGTGACGGGGCAGGCGGGGGGCGCACAGATACGCAGTATTTT CASSDGAGGGRTDTQYF 17 TRBV6-4 TRBD2 TRBJ2-3 medium-sized
TGTGCCAGTCTTAGGGGTAGGAGTTATGGCTACACCTTC CASLRGRSYGYTF 13 TRBV6-5 - TRBJ1-2 once
TGCGCCAGCAGCCGCCCAGGGCAGTGGACCTATGGCTACACCTTC CASSRPGQWTYGYTF 15 TRBV4-1 - TRBJ1-2 few
TGTGCCAGCAGTGAGGCAGCACTTAATCAGCCCCAGCATTTT CASSEAALNQPQHF 14 TRBV6-1 - TRBJ1-5 -
TGTGCCACCCAGACTCCGAGCTCCTACAATGAGCAGTTCTTC CATQTPSSYNEQFF 14 TRBV28 - TRBJ2-1 -
TGTGCCAGTAGCCCACTGACGACTAGCGGGGGGAACACCGGGGAGCTGTTTTTT CASSPLTTSGGNTGELFF 18 TRBV19 TRBD2 TRBJ2-2 -
TGTGCCAGCAGTTTTTCAACTAACTATGGCTACACCTTC CASSFSTNYGYTF 13 TRBV28 - TRBJ1-2 -
TGTGCCTGGAGTGTCGGGACGCAGAAGAATCAGCCCCAGCATTTT CAWSVGTQKNQPQHF 15 TRBV30 - TRBJ1-5 -
TGTGCCAGTAGTATGTTCACAGGGAGATATACCGGGGAGCTGTTTTTT CASSMFTGRYTGELFF 16 TRBV19 - TRBJ2-2 -
TGTGCCAGCAGTGAATCTTCCGGCCCTTTCAATCAGCCCCAGCATTTT CASSESSGPFNQPQHF 16 TRBV6-1 - TRBJ1-5 -
TGTGCCAGTAGTATAGGGTTAACTGAAGCTTTCTTT CASSIGLTEAFF 12 TRBV19 - TRBJ1-1 few
TGTGCCAGCAGCCGCACAGATACGCAGTATTTT CASSRTDTQYF 11 TRBV6-2/TRBV6-3 - TRBJ2-3 -
TGTGCCAGCAGTATCGAAAGGGGGCTGCGCAATCAGCCCCAGCATTTT CASSIERGLRNQPQHF 16 TRBV6-2/TRBV6-3 TRBD1 TRBJ1-5 -
TGCGCCAGCAGCTTGGAAGGAGGACCTGGCACTGAAGCTTTCTTT CASSLEGGPGTEAFF 15 TRBV5-1 - TRBJ1-1 -